This entry lists 31 T cell receptor beta chains sequenced from one sample in a study of T-cell memory formation after mild COVID-19. TCRdb re-called the 5' RACE reads through MiXCR, storing one row per CDR3 protein. In the table there are around 310,000 distinct CDR3 sequences, 20% to 25% of which are singletons. Sequencing input: PBMCs or a T cell subset sorted from them (not recorded which). Receptors originate from a young man who had mild COVID-19 (a few samples of this study predate the infection). Cell type and time point are not known.

This clonotype occurred a few times. The V call is TRBV20-1, the J call TRBJ2-7; the D gene could be TRBD1 or TRBD2 (5 bases each). The CDR3 has 12 amino acids. Between the trimmed V and J ends, which lost 2 bases and 7 bases, there was a span of 12 bases. The germline V gene has CDR1 DFQATT and CDR2 SNEGSKA (reference sequence). The CDR3 loop is CSARLSGPEQYF. The CDR3 DNA is TGCAGTGCTAGACTGTCGGGACCGGAGCAGTACTTC.

This clonotype has only a few counts. The CDR3 sequence: CATSDPWTGETQYF. In DNA, the CDR3 is TGTGCCACCAGTGATCCTTGGACAGGAGAGACCCAGTACTTC. J is TRBJ2-5 and V is TRBV24-1; 7 bases line up with TRBD1. The CDR3 length is 14 residues. Germline V CDR1 and CDR2: KGHDR, SFDVKD. After removal of 3 bases from V and 4 bases from J, the junction contained 4 bases not matched to a gene.

V usage is TRBV7-9 and J usage is TRBJ2-5; either TRBD1 or TRBD2 may fit D (5 bases each). Trimming removed 2 bases from V and 4 bases from J, with 11 bases in between. From germline, CDR1 is SEHNR and CDR2 FQNEAQ (reference sequence). CDR3 length equals 14 residues. The CDR3 loop reads CASSLYGGGETQYF. The CDR3 nucleotides are TGTGCCAGCAGCTTATATGGGGGTGGAGAGACCCAGTACTTC.

V usage is TRBV6-6 and J usage is TRBJ1-4, with 7 bases aligning to TRBD1. CDR3 length: 14 amino acids. J lost 5 bases, V lost 7 bases, and 7 bases had no gene match. CDR1 MNHNY and CDR2 SVGAGI come from the germline V gene (reference sequence). The DNA of the CDR3 is TGTGCCAGCACCACTAAACAGGGGAATGAAAAACTGTTTTTT. Protein sequence: CASTTKQGNEKLFF.

This clonotype occurred a few times. A much larger clone lies one base from this, so it may be a read error. The gene calls are TRBV6-5 and TRBJ1-5, with 8 nucleotides matching TRBD1. This CDR3 is built from 14 residues. Germline CDR1 MNHEY, CDR2 SVGAGI. The CDR3 bases are TGTGCCAGCAGTCGGACAGGGAGCAATCAGCCCAAGCATTTT. Protein sequence: CASSRTGSNQPKHF.

The V and J genes are TRBV7-2 and TRBJ2-5; D may match TRBD1 or TRBD2 (5 bases each). Germline CDR1 SGHTA, CDR2 FQGNSA. This CDR3 region has 15 residues. Trimming took 3 bases from V and 5 from J, leaving 16 bases between them. The CDR3 loop is CASSLGRQLYETQYF. The DNA for the CDR3 is TGTGCCAGCAGCTTGGGGAGACAGCTCTATGAGACCCAGTACTTC.

This clonotype was detected a few times. This chain joins TRBV20-1 and TRBJ2-7; D is perhaps TRBD2 (5 bases). The length of the CDR3 is 12 residues. Trimming left V 3 bases short and J 6 bases short, with 12 bases between. The germline V gene has CDR1 DFQATT and CDR2 SNEGSKA (reference sequence). The chain's CDR3 is CSASRRAAEQYF. In DNA form, the CDR3 reads TGCAGTGCTAGCCGGCGGGCGGCCGAGCAGTACTTC.

The gene calls are TRBV18 and TRBJ1-3; D is possibly TRBD1 (5 bases). The CDR3 sequence is 17 residues long. Deletions cut 5 bases from V and 0 bases from J, with 17 bases between. CDR1 and CDR2 (germline): KGHSH, LQKENI. The CDR3 DNA is TGTGCCAGCTCATCCACGCCGGGACTGGGCTCTGGAAACACCATATATTTT. It specifies CASSSTPGLGSGNTIYF.

This CDR3 is CASSPSPWDRETQYF. CDR3 DNA: TGTGCCAGCAGCCCATCTCCCTGGGACAGGGAGACCCAGTACTTC. The V call is TRBV7-2, the J call TRBJ2-5; 8 nucleotides line up with TRBD1. The J segment lost 5 bases and the V segment lost 5 bases, leaving 10 bases of the junction unmatched. Germline V gene lookup returns CDR1 SGHTA and CDR2 FQGNSA. The CDR3 is 15 amino acids.

The chain is built from TRBV20-1 and TRBJ2-1; D is ambiguous. Germline loops: CDR1 DFQATT, CDR2 SNEGSKA (reference sequence). The ends were cut back, 2 bases at V and 0 bases at J, with 11 bases in the middle. There are 15 residues in the CDR3. DNA of the CDR3: TGCAGTGCTAGAATGGAGAGGTCCTCCTACAATGAGCAGTTCTTC. Amino acid sequence: CSARMERSSYNEQFF.

A few counts support this clonotype. This chain joins TRBV27 and TRBJ2-5, with 12 positions matching TRBD2. CDR3 length: 15 amino acids. After removal of 8 bases from V and 4 bases from J, the junction contained 8 bases not matched to a gene. Germline V lookup: CDR1 MNHEY, CDR2 SMNVEV (reference sequence). The CDR3 sequence is CASRPLAGGPETQYF. CDR3 coding DNA: TGTGCCAGCCGGCCCCTAGCGGGGGGGCCAGAGACCCAGTACTTC.

Remarks on this clonotype: A much larger clone differs by one base, so this may be a read error. This chain links TRBV12-3 or TRBV12-4 with TRBJ1-6; D is undetermined. This CDR3 spans 17 amino acids. The CDR3 loop reads CASSPRRGVIEDSPLNF. Written as DNA, the CDR3 is TGTGCCAGCAGTCCACGACGGGGAGTTATTGAAGACTCACCCCTCAACTTT.

The V and J genes are TRBV28 and TRBJ2-3; D not resolved. Germline V gene lookup returns CDR1 MDHEN and CDR2 SYDVKM. V lost 9 bases and J 4 bases, leaving 20 bases between the germline ends. The CDR3 spans 15 residues. The CDR3 nucleotides read TGTGCCAGTCTAAGCCAGACTTCCCCGCCAGATACGCAGTATTTT. Protein: CASLSQTSPPDTQYF.

V usage is TRBV4-1 and J usage is TRBJ2-2; 8 bases line up with TRBD2. This CDR3 has 16 residues. The ends lost 1 base at V and 7 bases at J; junction bases unmatched: 8. The germline V gene encodes CDR1 MGHRA and CDR2 YSYEKL. The CDR3 sequence: CASSQAPGGAIGELFF. CDR3 nucleotide sequence: TGCGCCAGCAGCCAAGCTCCGGGGGGGGCCATCGGGGAGCTGTTTTTT.

This chain joins TRBV7-9 and TRBJ1-2; no clear D gene. V gave up 5 bases and J gave up 8 bases, with 15 bases separating them. The CDR3 runs 13 residues. CDR1 and CDR2 (germline): SEHNR, FQNEAQ (reference sequence). The CDR3 region is CASSLDLVEGYTF. CDR3 bases: TGTGCCAGCAGCCTGGATCTGGTAGAAGGCTACACCTTC.

The chain is built from TRBV7-2 and TRBJ2-5, with 8 positions matching TRBD1. Trimming cost V 4 bases and J 5 bases; bases outside gene matches: 12. This CDR3 spans 16 amino acids. Germline CDR1 reads SGHTA; CDR2 reads FQGNSA. The CDR3 region is CASSYTPGRGRETQYF. DNA for the CDR3: TGTGCCAGCAGCTATACCCCGGGCAGGGGGCGGGAGACCCAGTACTTC.

This clonotype has a handful of counts. The chain recombines TRBV5-1 with TRBJ1-1; no clear D. Germline CDR1 SGHRS, CDR2 YFSETQ. This CDR3 contains 14 residues. The V end lost 4 bases, the J end lost 1 base, and 11 bases lay between the germline ends. Here the CDR3 DNA reads TGCGCCAGCAGCCGTCAGACGGGGAACACTGAAGCTTTCTTT. It is translated as CASSRQTGNTEAFF.

Comment on this clonotype: One junction end does not reproduce the germline sequence, and a read error may be involved. The V call is TRBV4-1, the J call TRBJ1-1; D is ambiguous. The CDR3 runs 14 residues. CDR1 is MGHRA, CDR2 YSYEKL, per germline. The CDR3 region has the DNA TGCGCCAGCAGCCGTACCCCCATGAAGACTGAAGCTTTCTTT. Protein sequence: CASSRTPMKTEAFF.

This clonotype was detected only a few times. The chain links TRBV2 to TRBJ1-2; D unclear. There are 11 residues in the CDR3. Germline CDR1 reads SNHLY; CDR2 reads FYNNEI. Deletions cut 7 bases from V and 7 bases from J, with 10 bases between. DNA of the CDR3: TGTGCCAGCATAGAGGACGGTGGCTACACCTTC. Encoded protein: CASIEDGGYTF. Filled out from reference TRBV2 and TRBJ1-2, the complete variable domain reads EPEVTQTPSHQVTQMGQEVILRCVPISNHLYFYWYRQILGQKVEFLVSFYNNEISEKSEIFDDQFSVERPDGSNFTLKIRSTKLEDSAMYFCASIEDGGYTFGSGTRLTVV.

The rearrangement links TRBV19 to TRBJ2-1; 9 bases match TRBD2. V shed 4 bases and J 8 bases; nucleotides not matched to a gene: 12. Germline CDR1 LNHDA, CDR2 SQIVND (reference sequence). CDR3 size: 16 residues. The CDR3, as DNA: TGTGCCAGTAGTAGCCCGGGACTAGCTGCAGGGGATGAGCAGTTCTTC. It codes for CASSSPGLAAGDEQFF.

The V call is TRBV5-1, the J call TRBJ2-7; TRBD2 might be the D (7 bases). The CDR3 sequence is 14 residues long. The germline V and J ends were trimmed by 1 base and 6 bases, with 14 bases remaining between them. CDR1 SGHRS and CDR2 YFSETQ come from the germline V gene. The CDR3 region has the DNA TGCGCCAGCAGCTTGTCCGGGGGGCTTGGCGAGCAGTACTTC. This gives the protein CASSLSGGLGEQYF.

This clonotype was picked up a small number of times. The chain recombines TRBV6-4 with TRBJ1-1, with D maybe TRBD1 (6 bases). Trimming removed 4 bases from V and 5 bases from J, with 14 bases in between. Germline V lookup: CDR1 MRHNA, CDR2 SNTAGT. The CDR3 is made up of 14 amino acids. CDR3 nucleotides: TGTGCCAGCAGTGCGCAACAGGGTGGTACTGAAGCTTTCTTT. Translating gives CASSAQQGGTEAFF.

V and J are TRBV5-1 and TRBJ2-5, with a tentative D call TRBD2 (5 bases). V lost 6 bases and J 5 bases, leaving 14 bases between the germline ends. This CDR3 spans 13 amino acids. The germline gives CDR1 SGHRS, CDR2 YFSETQ. The CDR3 nucleotides are TGCGCCAGCACGAGTACCGGGATTGAGACCCAGTACTTC. It is translated as CASTSTGIETQYF.

The chain employs TRBV29-1 and TRBJ2-1; 9 nucleotides line up with TRBD1. Per germline, CDR1 SQVTM and CDR2 ANQGSEA. Trimming at V came to 6 bases and at J to 9 bases, leaving 9 bases not matched to a gene. CDR3 length: 13 amino acids. The CDR3 here is CSVPGTGITEQFF. The CDR3 DNA reads as TGCAGCGTACCCGGGACAGGGATTACTGAGCAGTTCTTC.

J is TRBJ1-2 and V is TRBV5-4; no clear D gene. This CDR3 is built from 15 residues. Germline lookup yields CDR1 SGHNT and CDR2 YYREEE (reference sequence). V was clipped by 4 bases and J by 0 bases, with 13 bases between them. In nucleotides, the CDR3 is TGTGCCAGCAGCAATAGAGGGTATACTAACTATGGCTACACCTTC. The encoded protein is CASSNRGYTNYGYTF.

The chain uses TRBV7-8 and TRBJ2-7, with D unresolved. V was clipped by 8 bases and J by 3 bases, with 8 bases between them. The CDR3 runs to 11 residues. Germline CDR1 and CDR2: SGHVS and FQNEAQ. The CDR3 loop is CASPQCYEQYV. The CDR3 DNA sequence: TGTGCCAGCCCCCAGTGCTACGAGCAGTACGTC.

The V and J genes are TRBV7-2 and TRBJ2-5; D perhaps matches TRBD2 (7 bases). Germline loops: CDR1 SGHTA, CDR2 FQGNSA. V dropped 3 bases and J dropped 6 bases, with 11 bases sitting between them. The CDR3 covers 13 residues. The CDR3 protein is CASSLGGQKTQYF. The DNA for the CDR3 is TGTGCCAGCAGCTTGGGGGGGCAAAAGACCCAGTACTTC.

This clonotype has a handful of counts. V is TRBV6-1 and J is TRBJ2-7; the D is unclear. The V gene's germline CDR1 is MNHNS and CDR2 SASEGT. Trimming left V 2 bases short and J 0 bases short, with 11 bases between. This CDR3 is built from 15 residues. CDR3 amino acids: CASSENWINSYEQYV. CDR3 nucleotide sequence: TGTGCCAGCAGTGAAAATTGGATAAACTCCTACGAGCAGTACGTC.

J is TRBJ2-2 and V is TRBV7-2; a possible D gene is TRBD1 (6 bases). Germline values: CDR1 SGHTA, CDR2 FQGNSA. The CDR3 length is 18 residues. V shed 0 bases and J shed 2 bases, with 16 bases lying between them. This CDR3 reads CASSLAGTTQVNTGELFF. CDR3 nucleotide sequence: TGTGCCAGCAGCTTAGCGGGGACAACGCAAGTAAACACCGGGGAGCTGTTTTTT.

This clonotype occurred a few times. J is TRBJ2-3 and V is TRBV7-3; D is ambiguous. CDR1 and CDR2 (germline): SGHTA, FQGTGA. The CDR3 sequence is 13 residues long. V lost 4 bases, J lost 6 bases, and 11 bases lay in between. This CDR3 reads CASSSRPEDTQYF. The CDR3 region has the DNA TGTGCCAGCAGCTCCCGACCCGAGGATACGCAGTATTTT.

The chain links TRBV9 to TRBJ1-1; no firm D call. The CDR3 runs 12 residues. Germline V gives CDR1 SGDLS, CDR2 YYNGEE. Trimming pared 5 bases from V and 5 bases from J, leaving 10 bases between. CDR3 nucleotide sequence: TGTGCCAGCAGAGCCGCCAGTACTGAAGCTTTCTTT. This translates into CASRAASTEAFF.